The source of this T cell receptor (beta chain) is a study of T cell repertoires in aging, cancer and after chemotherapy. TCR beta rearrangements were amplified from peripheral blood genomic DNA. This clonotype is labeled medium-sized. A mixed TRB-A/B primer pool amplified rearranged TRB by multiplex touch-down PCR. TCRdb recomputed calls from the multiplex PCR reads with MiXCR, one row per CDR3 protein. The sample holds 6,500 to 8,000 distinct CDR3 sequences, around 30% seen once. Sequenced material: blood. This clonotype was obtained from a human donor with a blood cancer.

The CDR3 region is CASSFGQAFNSPLHF. The DNA of the CDR3 is TGTGCCAGCAGCTTCGGCCAGGCTTTTAATTCACCCCTCCACTTT. This chain links TRBV11-3 with TRBJ1-6; no firm D call. Germline V CDR1 and CDR2: SGHNT, YENEEA. Trimming cost V 3 bases and J 6 bases, with 12 bases left between them. The CDR3 consists of 15 residues.